The present T cell receptor (beta chain) was sequenced within a study of pediatric ulcerative colitis. Findings of the study overall: Two patients' blood samples yielded substantially fewer templates. Two rectal CDR3 clonotypes occurred in all ulcerative colitis patients.

In germline, CDR1 is MNHEY, CDR2 SMNVEV (reference sequence). V gave up 5 bases and J gave up 7 bases; unmatched junction bases: 3. This CDR3 comprises 13 residues. The protocol was immunoSEQ multiplex PCR, while the TCRdb copy is restricted to in-frame clones and leaves out a portion. The table includes about 64,000 clones, roughly 90% detected once. As concerns this clone: Its antigen remains unknown.

Source material: blood. This clonotype was obtained from a boy younger than 18 with severe ulcerative colitis. V gene TRBV27 combines with J gene TRBJ1-3; 9 bases match TRBD1. CDR3 residues: CASSEGTGNTIYF. CDR3 DNA sequence: TGTGCCAGCAGTGAAGGGACAGGGAACACCATATATTTT.